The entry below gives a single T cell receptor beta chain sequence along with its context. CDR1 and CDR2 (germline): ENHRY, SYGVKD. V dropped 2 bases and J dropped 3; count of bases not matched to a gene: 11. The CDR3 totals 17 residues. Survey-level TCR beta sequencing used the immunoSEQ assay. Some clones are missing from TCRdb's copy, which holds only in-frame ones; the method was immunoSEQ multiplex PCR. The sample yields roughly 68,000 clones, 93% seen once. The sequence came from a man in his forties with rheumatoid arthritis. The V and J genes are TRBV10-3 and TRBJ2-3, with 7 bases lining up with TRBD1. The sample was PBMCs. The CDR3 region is CAISEPPGQKRTDTQYF. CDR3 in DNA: TGTGCCATCAGTGAGCCACCGGGACAGAAGAGAACAGATACGCAGTATTTT.